These T cell receptor beta chains were read from a single sample in a study of blood T cell repertoires in COVID-19. Only in-frame clones appear in the TCRdb table, and some are missing; sequencing was by immunoSEQ multiplex PCR. The data contain about 240,000 clones, 83% of them singletons. Specimen: PBMCs or T cells enriched from blood (not recorded which). These receptors were taken from a woman between 40 and 50 years old who had been exposed to COVID-19. Each CDR3 is given with its conserved first and last residue. A D gene is named only where the DNA matches it firmly. Some rows mark clone size as missing; the rest say once, few, many or name a class of expanded clone.

size	V	J	length	D	DNA	CDR3
.	TRBV11-1	TRBJ1-2	15	TRBD1	TGTGCCAGCAGCTCCTCGACAGGGGCTGCCTATGGCTACACCTTC	CASSSSTGAAYGYTF
.	TRBV5-1	TRBJ2-7	15	TRBD1	TGCGCCAGCAGCTTGAGGGACAGGGTTTCCTACGAGCAGTACTTC	CASSLRDRVSYEQYF
.	TRBV20-1	TRBJ2-5	18	TRBD2	TGCAGTGCTAGTGCCCCCTTCCTAGCGGGGGGATTACAAGAGACCCAGTACTTC	CSASAPFLAGGLQETQYF
.	TRBV7-2	TRBJ1-1	15	.	TGTGCCAGCAGCTCCACAGTACCGACCTTCACTGAAGCTTTCTTT	CASSSTVPTFTEAFF
.	TRBV7-2	TRBJ2-7	16	.	TGTGCCAGCAGCAGGGGCGGAGGGGGCAACCGCTACGAGCAGTACTTC	CASSRGGGGNRYEQYF
.	TRBV4-1	TRBJ2-2	13	.	TGCGCCAGCAGCCATTCAAACACCGGGGAGCTGTTTTTT	CASSHSNTGELFF
few	TRBV3-1/TRBV3-2	TRBJ1-6	18	.	TGTGCCAGCAGCCACATAGTTCGGACACCTCGAAACGATTCACCCCTCCACTTT	CASSHIVRTPRNDSPLHF
.	TRBV5-5	TRBJ2-5	15	TRBD2	TGTGCCAGCAGCCAGACTAGCGGGGGGGCAGAGACCCAGTACTTC	CASSQTSGGAETQYF
.	TRBV28	TRBJ2-7	15	.	TGTGCCAGCAGCTGGGGACTTGCGGGGAACTACGAGCAGTACTTC	CASSWGLAGNYEQYF
once	TRBV19	TRBJ1-3	19	TRBD1	TGTGCCAGTAGTATATCCGCCCTATCCACAGGGGCCTCTGGAAACACCATATATTTT	CASSISALSTGASGNTIYF
.	TRBV7-8	TRBJ2-1	13	.	TGTGCCAGCAGCATATTGGACTTCCAGGAGCAGTTCTTC	CASSILDFQEQFF
.	TRBV10-3	TRBJ1-1	16	.	TGTGCCATCAGTAGCTTGGGGTCCCGGGGGAGCACTGAAGCTTTCTTT	CAISSLGSRGSTEAFF
.	TRBV4-3	TRBJ1-6	16	TRBD1	TGCGCCAGCAGCCAAGACCAGCGGGACAGGGTTACACCCCTCCACTTT	CASSQDQRDRVTPLHF
.	TRBV30	TRBJ2-3	11	.	TGTGCCTGGAGTCCCGGAGATACGCAGTATTTT	CAWSPGDTQYF
.	TRBV20-1	TRBJ1-1	10	.	TGCAGTGCTAGTCAGGGAGGAGCTTTCTTT	CSASQGGAFF
once	TRBV6-5	TRBJ1-2	15	.	TGTGCCAGCAGCGACCCAGCGGGGACTAACTATGGCTACACCTTC	CASSDPAGTNYGYTF
.	TRBV9	TRBJ1-6	14	.	TGTGCCAGCAGCTCCCACAGGAGTAATTCACCCCTCCACTTT	CASSSHRSNSPLHF
.	TRBV6-5	TRBJ1-2	13	.	TGTGCCAGCAGCCCCCGGGACAAATGGGGCTACACCTTC	CASSPRDKWGYTF
.	TRBV19	TRBJ1-5	17	.	TGTGCCAGTACCCGCCGCTTCAAGCGCTATAGCAATCAGCCCCAGCATTTT	CASTRRFKRYSNQPQHF
.	TRBV3-1/TRBV3-2	TRBJ1-6	16	TRBD1	TGTGCCAGCCGCGACAGGGAAAGCTCCTATAATTCACCCCTCCACTTT	CASRDRESSYNSPLHF
.	TRBV4-2	TRBJ2-3	14	TRBD1	TGTGCCAGCAGTCCGGGACAGGGTACAGATACGCAGTATTTT	CASSPGQGTDTQYF
once	TRBV18	TRBJ1-1	15	TRBD1	TGTGCCAGCTCCCTCCGGACAGGGACTAACACTGAAGCTTTCTTT	CASSLRTGTNTEAFF
.	TRBV2	TRBJ1-5	15	.	TGTGCCAGCATCGGCAGGGAGGGGAGCAATCAGCCCCAGCATTTT	CASIGREGSNQPQHF
.	TRBV7-2	TRBJ2-1	17	.	TGTGCCAGCAGCTTGGGGCTGGGATCAAGCTCCTACAATGAGCAGTTCTTC	CASSLGLGSSSYNEQFF
few	TRBV27	TRBJ1-6	13	.	TGTGCCAGCGCCGTGGAGGGGTATTCACCCCTCCACTTT	CASAVEGYSPLHF
.	TRBV3-1/TRBV3-2	TRBJ1-2	12	.	TGTGCCAGCAGCGAGGAGGAGGGGAGCTACACCTTC	CASSEEEGSYTF
.	TRBV4-2	TRBJ1-2	14	TRBD1	TGTGCCAGCAGCCTCAGGGGGAGTAACTATGGCTACACCTTC	CASSLRGSNYGYTF
.	TRBV6-5	TRBJ1-6	14	.	TGTGCCAGCAGCTTACAGGGAAAACAGTCACCCCTCCACTTT	CASSLQGKQSPLHF
.	TRBV3-1/TRBV3-2	TRBJ1-1	13	.	TGTGCCAGCAGCCAAGGGGTGGAGGGTGAAGCTTTCTTT	CASSQGVEGEAFF
.	TRBV7-3	TRBJ2-2	13	.	TGTGCCAGCAGCTTAACATCGGCCGGGGAGCTGTTTTTT	CASSLTSAGELFF
.	TRBV9	TRBJ1-2	14	.	TGTGCCAGCAGCGTAGAGGTGGGGCCTTATGGCTACACCTTC	CASSVEVGPYGYTF
.	TRBV5-5	TRBJ1-1	17	.	TGTGCCAGCAGTCCTACCCTCGGGGGGGAGATGAACACTGAAGCTTTCTTT	CASSPTLGGEMNTEAFF
.	TRBV2	TRBJ1-6	15	.	TGTGCCAGCAGTACCAACAGGGACTATAATTCACCCCTCCACTTT	CASSTNRDYNSPLHF
.	TRBV28	TRBJ1-5	16	.	TGTGCCAGCACCACTTGGGTCGGGACTCTCAATCAGCCCCAGCATTTT	CASTTWVGTLNQPQHF
.	TRBV3-1/TRBV3-2	TRBJ2-3	16	TRBD2	TGTGCCAGCAGCCCGAGGACTAGCGGGGGGGTAGATACGCAGTATTTT	CASSPRTSGGVDTQYF
.	TRBV2	TRBJ2-2	14	TRBD1	TGTGCCAGCAGTGACCCGACAGGGGCCGGGGAGCTGTTTTTT	CASSDPTGAGELFF
.	TRBV6-5	TRBJ2-7	13	.	TGTGCCAGCAGTTACTCGGTTACCCTCACTAAGTACTTC	CASSYSVTLTKYF
once	TRBV11-2	TRBJ1-2	15	TRBD1	TGTGCCAGCAGCGCTAGACAGGGGAAGGTCTATGGCTACACCTTC	CASSARQGKVYGYTF
.	TRBV5-8	TRBJ1-1	17	TRBD1	TGTGCCAGCAGCTTGATGAGGGGGCGCTCCATGAACACTGAAGCTTTCTTT	CASSLMRGRSMNTEAFF
.	TRBV9	TRBJ2-3	15	.	TGTGCCAGCAGCGTAAGGGGTGTGCCCACAGATACGCAGTATTTT	CASSVRGVPTDTQYF
.	TRBV9	TRBJ1-4	16	TRBD1	TGTGCCAGCAGCCAGGGGATCGGACAGGGGGACGAAAAACTGTTTTTT	CASSQGIGQGDEKLFF
.	TRBV19	TRBJ2-2	15	TRBD1	TGTGCCAGTACCCCACAGGGGGTAAGAACCGGGGAGCTGTTTTTT	CASTPQGVRTGELFF
.	TRBV5-4	TRBJ2-1	11	.	TGTGCCAGCAGCGACGGACACGAGCAGTTCTTC	CASSDGHEQFF
.	TRBV19	TRBJ1-2	15	.	TGTGCCAGTAGTATAGAGCACAGGCTAGGCTATGGCTACACCTTC	CASSIEHRLGYGYTF
.	TRBV30	TRBJ2-7	12	.	TGTGCCTGGTCGGTCAACGGTTACGAGCAGTACTTC	CAWSVNGYEQYF
.	TRBV6-5	TRBJ2-7	15	.	TGTGCCAGCAGGCAGGGTATTGGGGCGTACTACGAGCAGTACTTC	CASRQGIGAYYEQYF
once	TRBV3-1/TRBV3-2	TRBJ1-2	14	.	TGTGCCAGCAGCCAAGTGTCAGGCCTCTATGGCTACACCTTC	CASSQVSGLYGYTF
few	TRBV12-5	TRBJ2-5	18	TRBD2	TGTGCTAGTGGTTTGGGATGGACTAGCGGGGGGTGGGTAGAGACCCAGTACTTC	CASGLGWTSGGWVETQYF
.	TRBV12-3/TRBV12-4	TRBJ2-1	13	.	TGTGCCAGCAGAGCAAGAACCCTTAATGAGCAGTTCTTC	CASRARTLNEQFF
.	TRBV7-2	TRBJ2-1	15	TRBD2	TGTGCCAGCAGCTTAACGGGGGGGCCCTACAATGAGCAGTTCTTC	CASSLTGGPYNEQFF
once	TRBV5-1	TRBJ2-7	14	TRBD1	TGCGCCAGCAGCTTGGGGGACAGTACCTACGAGCAGTACTTC	CASSLGDSTYEQYF
once	TRBV29-1	TRBJ2-1	13	TRBD2	TGCAGCGCCCGGCGGGGGGCCGGGAATGAGCAGTTCTTC	CSARRGAGNEQFF
.	TRBV5-6	TRBJ1-1	13	TRBD1	TGTGCCAGCAGCCGGACAGGGGTCACTGAAGCTTTCTTT	CASSRTGVTEAFF
.	TRBV24-1	TRBJ1-2	14	.	TGTGCCACCAGTGATTTGTCCGTAGACTATGGCTACACCTTC	CATSDLSVDYGYTF
.	TRBV11-1	TRBJ2-1	12	.	TGTGCCAGCAGCTTAGATCCCGGTGAGCAGTTCTTC	CASSLDPGEQFF
.	TRBV9	TRBJ1-5	15	.	TGTGCCAGCAGCCAGGCGGGTTCTAGCAATCAGCCCCAGCATTTT	CASSQAGSSNQPQHF